These 19 T cell receptor beta chains share one sample of origin, sequenced in a study of blood T cell repertoires in COVID-19. Assay used: immunoSEQ multiplex PCR; TCRdb lists only in-frame clones, some missing. The table shows 140,000 to 150,000 clones, with 88% occurring only once. Material: peripheral blood. These receptors were obtained from a woman aged 50 to 65 with acute or convalescent COVID-19.

The chain has TRBV2 and TRBJ1-5; weak D call: TRBD1 (6 bases). CDR3 length: 15 residues. Per germline, CDR1 SNHLY and CDR2 FYNNEI. Trimming took off 4 bases at V and 4 bases at J, with 14 bases between the two ends. The CDR3 region is CASSVGGASNQPQHF. CDR3 DNA sequence: TGTGCCAGCAGTGTGGGGGGGGCCTCTAATCAGCCCCAGCATTTT. The variable domain in full, completed from reference TRBV2 and TRBJ1-5, reads EPEVTQTPSHQVTQMGQEVILRCVPISNHLYFYWYRQILGQKVEFLVSFYNNEISEKSEIFDDQFSVERPDGSNFTLKIRSTKLEDSAMYFCASSVGGASNQPQHFGDGTRLSIL.

In its sample, this clone was seen a few times. The chain carries TRBV7-9 and TRBJ1-2; tentative D call: TRBD1 (6 bases). The CDR3 is 18 amino acids. Trimming left V 5 bases short and J 2 bases short, with 24 bases between. Germline V gives CDR1 SEHNR, CDR2 FQNEAQ (reference sequence). Here the CDR3 reads CASSKPQRPEGQNYGYTF. CDR3 bases: TGTGCCAGCAGCAAACCCCAAAGGCCAGAAGGACAGAACTATGGCTACACCTTC.

The chain uses TRBV9 and TRBJ2-2, with D possibly matching TRBD1 (6 bases). Germline V CDR1 and CDR2: SGDLS, YYNGEE. Trimming left V 0 bases short and J 4 bases short, with 7 bases between. CDR3 length: 14 residues. The CDR3 protein is CASSVAGVTGELFF. The CDR3 nucleotides are TGTGCCAGCAGCGTAGCAGGGGTCACCGGGGAGCTGTTTTTT.

This chain connects TRBV11-1 to TRBJ2-5, with a weak D call TRBD1 (6 bases). Trimming cost V 5 bases and J 5 bases, with 15 bases left between them. Per germline, CDR1 SGHAT and CDR2 FQDESV (reference sequence). This CDR3 is 14 amino acids long. The CDR3 sequence: CASSQGQSWETQYF. CDR3 nucleotide sequence: TGTGCCAGCAGCCAAGGACAGAGTTGGGAGACCCAGTACTTC.

J is TRBJ1-6 and V is TRBV2, with 9 nucleotides matching TRBD1. The V gene end was trimmed by 4 bases and the J gene end by 9 bases; junction bases not matched to a gene: 7. CDR3 size: 15 residues. The germline CDR1 and CDR2 sequences are SNHLY and FYNNEI. DNA for the CDR3: TGTGCCAGCAGTGGATCGACAGGGGGAAGTTCACCCCTCCACTTT. It encodes CASSGSTGGSSPLHF.

The V and J genes are TRBV7-9 and TRBJ1-5, with 7 bases that match TRBD1. Trimming cost V 2 bases and J 4 bases; bases outside gene matches: 5. Germline CDR1 SEHNR, CDR2 FQNEAQ (reference sequence). This CDR3 has 15 amino acids. CDR3 in amino acids: CASSLSGGLNQPQHF. CDR3 nucleotides: TGTGCCAGCAGCTTATCAGGGGGGCTGAATCAGCCCCAGCATTTT.

J is TRBJ2-7 and V is TRBV5-1, with a weak D call TRBD2 (7 bases). This CDR3 is built from 14 residues. The V and J ends lost 6 bases and 4 bases respectively, with 17 bases between them. Germline CDR1 SGHRS, CDR2 YFSETQ. Here the CDR3 DNA reads TGCGCCAGCACCCCCGGGGGGAGGGGGTACGAGCAGTACTTC. Residues: CASTPGGRGYEQYF. The whole variable domain, remainder taken from reference TRBV5-1 and TRBJ2-7, is KAGVTQTPRYLIKTRGQQVTLSCSPISGHRSVSWYQQTPGQGLQFLFEYFSETQRNKGNFPGRFSGRQFSNSRSEMNVSTLELGDSALYLCASTPGGRGYEQYFGPGTRLTVT.

V gene TRBV7-9 combines with J gene TRBJ2-7; 8 bases are a match to TRBD2. Per the germline V gene, CDR1 is SEHNR and CDR2 is FQNEAQ (reference sequence). The CDR3 totals 16 residues. J was trimmed by 2 bases and V by 3 bases; bases with no gene match: 9. CDR3 bases: TGTGCCAGCAGCTTTACATCGGGACTAGGGACCTACGAGCAGTACTTC. This gives the protein CASSFTSGLGTYEQYF.

The rearrangement links TRBV27 to TRBJ1-1, with D unresolved. The CDR3 runs 13 residues. The germline CDR1 and CDR2 sequences are MNHEY and SMNVEV (reference sequence). V was shortened by 2 bases and J by 0 bases, with 4 bases between the two germline ends. The DNA of the CDR3 is TGTGCCAGCAGTTTAGAGCTGAACACTGAAGCTTTCTTT. As protein: CASSLELNTEAFF.

The chain combines TRBV5-4 with TRBJ1-1; D unclear. Trimming took 4 bases from V and 1 from J, leaving 14 bases between them. The CDR3 extends over 15 amino acids. Germline CDR1 and CDR2: SGHNT and YYREEE (reference sequence). The CDR3 is CASSPGVLSNTEAFF. The CDR3 DNA reads as TGTGCCAGCAGCCCGGGTGTCCTTTCGAACACTGAAGCTTTCTTT.

This sequence joins TRBV24-1 and TRBJ2-3; TRBD2 is a possible D gene (6 bases). The CDR3 runs 16 residues. Trimming took off 5 bases at V and 0 bases at J, with 14 bases between the two ends. The germline V gene has CDR1 KGHDR and CDR2 SFDVKD. The CDR3 sequence is CATSGPSEASTDTQYF. The CDR3 DNA sequence: TGTGCCACCAGTGGTCCTAGCGAAGCTAGCACAGATACGCAGTATTTT.

For this clone: Within the sample, other DNA sequences also encode this same CDR3. The chain carries TRBV30 and TRBJ1-6, with 7 bases aligning to TRBD1. J lost 10 bases, V lost 0 bases, and 9 bases had no gene match. CDR3 length: 15 residues. CDR1 and CDR2 (germline): GTSNPN, SVGIG (reference sequence). CDR3 amino acids: CAWSVRGQGSSPLHF. The CDR3 coding sequence is TGTGCCTGGAGTGTAAGGGGGCAAGGAAGCTCACCCCTCCACTTT.

The chain links TRBV30 to TRBJ2-7; D not certain. The germline gives CDR1 GTSNPN, CDR2 SVGIG (reference sequence). V was trimmed by 1 base and J by 3 bases, leaving 7 bases between them. The CDR3 has 12 residues. The DNA of the CDR3 is TGTGCCTGGAGTGCCCCGCGCTACGAGCAGTACTTC. This translates into CAWSAPRYEQYF.

In its sample, this clone was seen once. The rearrangement joins TRBV4-1 to TRBJ2-1; 7 nucleotides line up with TRBD2. With V trimmed by 0 bases and J by 2 bases, 7 bases remained unmatched. This CDR3 has 17 amino acids. Germline-derived CDR1 and CDR2 are MGHRA and YSYEKL. The CDR3 nucleotides read TGCGCCAGCAGCCAAGAGGTGGGCGGGAGCACCTACAATGAGCAGTTCTTC. Translated: CASSQEVGGSTYNEQFF.

This chain joins TRBV12-3 or TRBV12-4 and TRBJ2-7; possibly TRBD2 for D (5 bases). This CDR3 is 12 amino acids long. V dropped 5 bases and J dropped 3 bases, with 8 bases sitting between them. CDR3: CASSPSSYEQYF. The DNA for the CDR3 is TGTGCCAGCAGTCCTAGCAGCTACGAGCAGTACTTC.

As DNA, the CDR3 is TGTGCCATCAGTGGATCCCTAGTAACAAGCTCCTACGAGCAGTACTTC. Translated, it gives CAISGSLVTSSYEQYF. This chain uses TRBV10-3 with TRBJ2-7; D is ambiguous. Per germline, CDR1 ENHRY and CDR2 SYGVKD. V was cut by 4 bases and J by 0 bases, with 16 bases left in between. CDR3 size: 16 residues.

The chain carries TRBV6-5 and TRBJ2-5; a possible D gene is TRBD2 (6 bases). Germline CDR1 is MNHEY and CDR2 is SVGAGI. V shed 0 bases and J shed 4 bases, with 12 bases lying between them. The CDR3 runs to 15 residues. CDR3 loop: CASSYSVGRRETQYF. The CDR3 DNA reads as TGTGCCAGCAGTTACTCGGTCGGGAGAAGAGAGACCCAGTACTTC.

The V and J genes are TRBV7-6 and TRBJ2-6; 10 bases line up with TRBD2. Trimming cost V 5 bases and J 0 bases; bases outside gene matches: 10. The CDR3 sequence is 19 residues long. The germline V gene has CDR1 SGHVS and CDR2 FNYEAQ. For the CDR3, the DNA is TGTGCCAGCAGCCCCGGGGCTAGCGGGGGATCCTCTGGGGCCAACGTCCTGACTTTC. It encodes CASSPGASGGSSGANVLTF.

The genes are TRBV19 and TRBJ1-1, with D maybe TRBD1 (5 bases). CDR3 length: 12 amino acids. CDR1 and CDR2 from the germline V gene are LNHDA and SQIVND (reference sequence). The ends were cut back, 7 bases at V and 8 bases at J, with 14 bases in the middle. CDR3 region: CASTERGIEAFF. For the CDR3, the DNA is TGTGCCAGTACCGAACGGGGGATCGAAGCTTTCTTT.